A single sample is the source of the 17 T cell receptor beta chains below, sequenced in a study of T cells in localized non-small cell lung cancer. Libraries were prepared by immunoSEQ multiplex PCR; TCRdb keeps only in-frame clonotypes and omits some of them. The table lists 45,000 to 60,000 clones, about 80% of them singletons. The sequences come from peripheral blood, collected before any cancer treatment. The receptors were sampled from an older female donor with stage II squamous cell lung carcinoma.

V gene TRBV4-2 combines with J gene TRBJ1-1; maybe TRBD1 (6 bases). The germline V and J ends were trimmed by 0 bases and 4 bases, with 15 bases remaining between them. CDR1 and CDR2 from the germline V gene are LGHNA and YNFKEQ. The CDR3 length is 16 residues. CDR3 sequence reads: CASSQDGGGAGTEAFF. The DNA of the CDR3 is TGTGCCAGCAGCCAAGATGGGGGGGGCGCGGGCACTGAAGCTTTCTTT.

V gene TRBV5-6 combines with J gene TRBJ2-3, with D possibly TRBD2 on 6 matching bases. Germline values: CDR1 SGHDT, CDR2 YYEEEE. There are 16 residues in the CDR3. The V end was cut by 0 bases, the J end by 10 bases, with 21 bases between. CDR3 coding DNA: TGTGCCAGCAGCTTGGTCCCCGGGAGCATAGGTCTCGCGCAGTATTTT. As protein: CASSLVPGSIGLAQYF.

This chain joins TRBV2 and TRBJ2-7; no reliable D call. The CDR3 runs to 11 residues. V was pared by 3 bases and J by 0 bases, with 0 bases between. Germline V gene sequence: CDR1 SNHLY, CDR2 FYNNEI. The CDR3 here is CASSDSYEQYF. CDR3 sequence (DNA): TGTGCCAGCAGTGACTCCTACGAGCAGTACTTC.

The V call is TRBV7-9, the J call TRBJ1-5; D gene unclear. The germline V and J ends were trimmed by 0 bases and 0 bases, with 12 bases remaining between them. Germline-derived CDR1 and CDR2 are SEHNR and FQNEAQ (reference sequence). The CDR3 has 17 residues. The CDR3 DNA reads TGTGCCAGCAGCTTAGCGGGGTCAGCGAATAGCAATCAGCCCCAGCATTTT. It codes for CASSLAGSANSNQPQHF.

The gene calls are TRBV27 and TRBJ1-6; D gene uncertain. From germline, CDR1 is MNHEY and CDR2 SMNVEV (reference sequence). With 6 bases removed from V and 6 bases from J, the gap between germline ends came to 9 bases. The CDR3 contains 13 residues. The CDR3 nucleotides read TGTGCCAGCAGATCCCGTACTAATTCACCCCTCCACTTT. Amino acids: CASRSRTNSPLHF.

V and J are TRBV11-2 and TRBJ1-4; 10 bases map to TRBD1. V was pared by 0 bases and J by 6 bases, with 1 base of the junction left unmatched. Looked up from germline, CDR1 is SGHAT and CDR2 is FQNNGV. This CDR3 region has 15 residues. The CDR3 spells CASSLDGTGDEKLFF. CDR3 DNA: TGTGCCAGCAGCTTAGACGGGACAGGGGATGAAAAACTGTTTTTT.

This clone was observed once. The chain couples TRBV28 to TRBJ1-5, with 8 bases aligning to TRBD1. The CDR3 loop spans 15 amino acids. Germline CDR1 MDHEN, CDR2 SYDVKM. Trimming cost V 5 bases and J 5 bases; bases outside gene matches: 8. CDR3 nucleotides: TGTGCCAGCAGTAAACGGACAGGGAGGGATCAGCCCCAGCATTTT. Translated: CASSKRTGRDQPQHF.

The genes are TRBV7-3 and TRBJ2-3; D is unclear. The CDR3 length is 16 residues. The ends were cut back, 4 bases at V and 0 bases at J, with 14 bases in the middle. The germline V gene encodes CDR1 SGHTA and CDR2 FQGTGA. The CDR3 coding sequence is TGTGCCAGCAGCTCCTTGTTTAATCCTAGCACAGATACGCAGTATTTT. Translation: CASSSLFNPSTDTQYF.

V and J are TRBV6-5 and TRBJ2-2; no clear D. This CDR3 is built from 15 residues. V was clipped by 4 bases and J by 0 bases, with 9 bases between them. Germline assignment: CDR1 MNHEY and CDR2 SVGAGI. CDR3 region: CASSSASSNTGELFF. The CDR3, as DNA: TGTGCCAGCAGTTCGGCATCCTCGAACACCGGGGAGCTGTTTTTT.

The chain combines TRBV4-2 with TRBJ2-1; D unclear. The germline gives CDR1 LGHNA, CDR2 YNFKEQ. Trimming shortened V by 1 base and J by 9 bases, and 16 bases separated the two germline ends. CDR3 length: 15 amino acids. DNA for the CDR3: TGTGCCAGCAGCCAAGCGAAGGGTCGTAGGGCTGAGCAGTTCTTC. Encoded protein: CASSQAKGRRAEQFF.

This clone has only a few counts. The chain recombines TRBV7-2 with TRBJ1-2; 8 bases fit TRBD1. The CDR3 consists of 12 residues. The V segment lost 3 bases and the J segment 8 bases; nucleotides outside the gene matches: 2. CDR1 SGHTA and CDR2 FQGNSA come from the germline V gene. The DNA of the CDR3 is TGTGCCAGCAGCTTGACAGGGGTCGGCTACACCTTC. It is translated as CASSLTGVGYTF.

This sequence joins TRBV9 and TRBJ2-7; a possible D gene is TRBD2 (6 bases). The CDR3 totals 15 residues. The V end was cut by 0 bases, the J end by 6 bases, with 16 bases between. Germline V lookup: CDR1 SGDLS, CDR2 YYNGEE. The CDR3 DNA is TGTGCCAGCAGCGTAGAAGGTCGAGTGGGGGGCGAGCAGTACTTC. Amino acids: CASSVEGRVGGEQYF.

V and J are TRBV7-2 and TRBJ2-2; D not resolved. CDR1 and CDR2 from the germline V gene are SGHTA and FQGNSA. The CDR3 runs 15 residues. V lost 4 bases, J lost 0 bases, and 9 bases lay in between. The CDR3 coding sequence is TGTGCCAGCAGCTCTAGGGCCTCGAACACCGGGGAGCTGTTTTTT. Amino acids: CASSSRASNTGELFF. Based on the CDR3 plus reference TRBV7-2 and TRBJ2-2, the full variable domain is GAGVSQSPSNKVTEKGKDVELRCDPISGHTALYWYRQSLGQGLEFLIYFQGNSAPDKSGLPSDRFSAERTGGSVSTLTIQRTQQEDSAVYLCASSSRASNTGELFFGEGSRLTVL.

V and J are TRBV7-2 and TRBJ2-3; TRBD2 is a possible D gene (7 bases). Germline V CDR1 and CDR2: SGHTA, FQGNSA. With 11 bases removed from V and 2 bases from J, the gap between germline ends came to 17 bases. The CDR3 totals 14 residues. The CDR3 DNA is TGTGCCGGGGCGCCGGCGGGGGCCACAGATACGCAGTATTTT. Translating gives CAGAPAGATDTQYF.

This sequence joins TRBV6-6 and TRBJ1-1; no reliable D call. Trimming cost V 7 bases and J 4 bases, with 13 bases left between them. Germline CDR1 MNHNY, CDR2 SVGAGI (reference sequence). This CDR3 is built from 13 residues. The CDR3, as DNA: TGTGCCAGCATATCCGGGTCCCCCACTGAAGCTTTCTTT. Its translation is CASISGSPTEAFF.

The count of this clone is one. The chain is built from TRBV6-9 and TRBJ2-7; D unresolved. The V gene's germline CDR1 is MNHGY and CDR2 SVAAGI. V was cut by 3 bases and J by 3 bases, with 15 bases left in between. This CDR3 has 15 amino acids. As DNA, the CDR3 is TGTGCCAGCAGTTACCCGTCCGAACCCTTCTACGAGCAGTACTTC. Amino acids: CASSYPSEPFYEQYF.

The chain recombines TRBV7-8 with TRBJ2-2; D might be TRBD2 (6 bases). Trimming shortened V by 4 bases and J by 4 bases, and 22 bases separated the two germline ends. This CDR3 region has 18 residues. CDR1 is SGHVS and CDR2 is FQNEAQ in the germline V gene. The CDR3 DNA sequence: TGTGCCAGCAGCTGGCGGGGAGGACCTAGCGAGGGCACCGGGGAGCTGTTTTTT. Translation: CASSWRGGPSEGTGELFF.